This T cell receptor beta chain stems from a study of blood T cells in healthy people across ages. Study results and caveats: It was the long-lived donors that had more naive CD4+ cells and higher diversity than aged donors.

The second PCR ran roughly 7 to 12 cycles with a sample-barcoded 5' primer and J-beta primers. One entry per CDR3 protein, called by TCRdb with MiXCR from the 5' RACE reads. The repertoire holds 1.5 million to 1.8 million distinct CDR3 sequences, with approximately 39% as singletons. This clonotype was recorded at least ten times. What it binds is unknown. The TCR comes from a woman between 18 and 30 years old in good health. The sequenced sample consisted of blood.

The CDR3 reads CASSFGGEQFF. In DNA, the CDR3 is TGTGCCAGCAGTTTCGGGGGGGAGCAGTTCTTC. This chain connects TRBV27 to TRBJ2-1; 7 bases are a match to TRBD2. The CDR3 consists of 11 residues. Unmatched junction bases numbered 0, after V lost 3 bases and J lost 10 bases. Germline V gene data show CDR1 as MNHEY and CDR2 as SMNVEV (reference sequence).